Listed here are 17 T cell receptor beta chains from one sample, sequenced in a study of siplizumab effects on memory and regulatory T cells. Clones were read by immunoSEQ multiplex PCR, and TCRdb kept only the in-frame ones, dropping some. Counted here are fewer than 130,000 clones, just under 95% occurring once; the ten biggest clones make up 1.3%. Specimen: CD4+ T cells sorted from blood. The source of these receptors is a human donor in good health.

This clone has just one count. CDR3 DNA: TGCAGCGGGGCGGGCTGGGGCGGATCGAATCAGCCCCAGCATTTT. Its translation is CSGAGWGGSNQPQHF. The V gene is TRBV29-1, the J gene TRBJ1-5; a possible D gene is TRBD1 (5 bases). Germline V lookup: CDR1 SQVTM, CDR2 ANQGSEA. V lost 7 bases, J lost 4 bases, and 20 bases lay in between. CDR3 length: 15 residues.

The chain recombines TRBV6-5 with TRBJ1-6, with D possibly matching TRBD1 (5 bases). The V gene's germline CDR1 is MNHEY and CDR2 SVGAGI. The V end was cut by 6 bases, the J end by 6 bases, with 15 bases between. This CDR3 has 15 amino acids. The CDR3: CASRIDRTLNSPLHF. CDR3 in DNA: TGTGCCAGCAGGATAGACAGAACGCTTAATTCACCCCTCCACTTT.

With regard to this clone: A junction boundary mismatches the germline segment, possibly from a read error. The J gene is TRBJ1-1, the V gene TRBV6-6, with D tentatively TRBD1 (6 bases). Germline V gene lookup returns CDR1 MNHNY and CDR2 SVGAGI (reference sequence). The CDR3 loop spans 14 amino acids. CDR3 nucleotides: TGTGCCAGCAGTAACTCCAGGGGAAACACTGAAGCTTTCTTT. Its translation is CASSNSRGNTEAFF.

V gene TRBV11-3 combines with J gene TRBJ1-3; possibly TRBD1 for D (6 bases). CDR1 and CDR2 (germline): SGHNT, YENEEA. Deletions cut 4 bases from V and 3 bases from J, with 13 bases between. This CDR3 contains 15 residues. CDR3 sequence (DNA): TGTGCCAGCAGCTCGTGGACAGCCATTGGAAACACCATATATTTT. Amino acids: CASSSWTAIGNTIYF.

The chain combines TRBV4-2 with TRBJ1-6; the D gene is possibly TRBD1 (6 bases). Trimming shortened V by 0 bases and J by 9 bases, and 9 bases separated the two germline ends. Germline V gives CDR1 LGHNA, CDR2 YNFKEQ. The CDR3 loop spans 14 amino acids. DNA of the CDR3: TGTGCCAGCAGCCAAGAAACAGGGACTTCACCCCTCCACTTT. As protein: CASSQETGTSPLHF.

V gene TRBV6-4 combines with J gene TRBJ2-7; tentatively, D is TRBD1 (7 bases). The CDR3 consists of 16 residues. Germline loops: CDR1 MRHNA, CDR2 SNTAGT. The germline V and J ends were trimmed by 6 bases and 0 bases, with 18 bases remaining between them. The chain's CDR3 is CASRLTRQGASYEQYF. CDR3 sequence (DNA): TGTGCCAGCAGGCTGACTAGACAGGGCGCCTCCTACGAGCAGTACTTC.

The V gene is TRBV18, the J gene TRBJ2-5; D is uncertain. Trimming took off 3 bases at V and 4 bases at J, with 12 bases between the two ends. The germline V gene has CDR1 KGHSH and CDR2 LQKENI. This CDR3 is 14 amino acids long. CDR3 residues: CASSPPSRRETQYF. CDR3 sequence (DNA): TGTGCCAGCTCACCCCCCTCCCGGAGAGAGACCCAGTACTTC. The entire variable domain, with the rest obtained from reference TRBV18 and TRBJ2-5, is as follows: NAGVMQNPRHLVRRRGQEARLRCSPMKGHSHVYWYRQLPEEGLKFMVYLQKENIIDESGMPKERFSAEFPKEGPSILRIQQVVRGDSAAYFCASSPPSRRETQYFGPGTRLLVL.

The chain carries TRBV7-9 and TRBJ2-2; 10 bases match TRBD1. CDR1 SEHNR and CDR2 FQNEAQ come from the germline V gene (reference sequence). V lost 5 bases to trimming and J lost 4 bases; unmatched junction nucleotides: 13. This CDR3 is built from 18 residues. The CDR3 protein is CASSPGQGNLRGTGELFF. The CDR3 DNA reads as TGTGCCAGCAGCCCGGGACAGGGGAATTTACGGGGCACCGGGGAGCTGTTTTTT.

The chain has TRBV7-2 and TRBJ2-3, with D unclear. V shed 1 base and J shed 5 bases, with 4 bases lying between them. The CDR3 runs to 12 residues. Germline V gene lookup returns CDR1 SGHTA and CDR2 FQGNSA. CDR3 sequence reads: CASSLVGDTQYF. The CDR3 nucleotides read TGTGCCAGCAGCTTAGTGGGAGATACGCAGTATTTT.

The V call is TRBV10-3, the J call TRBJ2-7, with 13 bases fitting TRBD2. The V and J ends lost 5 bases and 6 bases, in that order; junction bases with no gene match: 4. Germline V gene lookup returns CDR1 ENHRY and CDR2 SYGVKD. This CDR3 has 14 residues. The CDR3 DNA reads TGTGCCATCAGTTGGACTAGCGGGAGTTTCGAGCAGTACTTC. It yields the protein CAISWTSGSFEQYF.

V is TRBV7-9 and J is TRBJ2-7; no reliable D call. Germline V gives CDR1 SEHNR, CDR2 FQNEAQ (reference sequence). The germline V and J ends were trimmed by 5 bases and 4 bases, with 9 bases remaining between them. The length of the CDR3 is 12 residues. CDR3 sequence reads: CASSPVPYEQYF. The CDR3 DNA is TGTGCCAGCAGCCCAGTCCCATACGAGCAGTACTTC. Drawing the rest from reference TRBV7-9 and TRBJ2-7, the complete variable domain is DTGVSQNPRHKITKRGQNVTFRCDPISEHNRLYWYRQTLGQGPEFLTYFQNEAQLEKSRLLSDRFSAERPKGSFSTLEIQRTEQGDSAMYLCASSPVPYEQYFGPGTRLTVT.

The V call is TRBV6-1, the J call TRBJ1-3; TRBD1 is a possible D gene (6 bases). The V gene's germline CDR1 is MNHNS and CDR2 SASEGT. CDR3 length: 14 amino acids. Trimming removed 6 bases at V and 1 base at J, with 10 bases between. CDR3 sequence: CASRIGQSGNTIYF. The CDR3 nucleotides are TGTGCCAGCAGAATAGGACAGTCTGGAAACACCATATATTTT.

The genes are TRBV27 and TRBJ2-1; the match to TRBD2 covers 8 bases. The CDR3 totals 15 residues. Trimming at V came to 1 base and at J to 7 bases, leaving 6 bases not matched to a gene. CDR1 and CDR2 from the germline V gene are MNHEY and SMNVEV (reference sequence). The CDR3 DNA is TGTGCCAGCAGTTTATACCTAGCGGGTAGAAATGAGCAGTTCTTC. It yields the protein CASSLYLAGRNEQFF.

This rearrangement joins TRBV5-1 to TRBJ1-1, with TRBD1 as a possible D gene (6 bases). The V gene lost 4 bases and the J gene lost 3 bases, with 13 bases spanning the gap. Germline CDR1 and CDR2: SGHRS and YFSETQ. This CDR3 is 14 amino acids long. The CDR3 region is CASSLQGGDTEAFF. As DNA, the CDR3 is TGCGCCAGCAGCCTACAGGGTGGGGACACTGAAGCTTTCTTT.

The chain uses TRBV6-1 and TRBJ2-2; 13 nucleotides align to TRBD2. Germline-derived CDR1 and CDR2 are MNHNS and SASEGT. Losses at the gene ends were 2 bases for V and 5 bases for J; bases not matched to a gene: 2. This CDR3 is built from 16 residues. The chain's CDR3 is CASSEKTSGRTGELFF. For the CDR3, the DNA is TGTGCCAGCAGTGAAAAGACTAGCGGGAGGACCGGGGAGCTGTTTTTT.

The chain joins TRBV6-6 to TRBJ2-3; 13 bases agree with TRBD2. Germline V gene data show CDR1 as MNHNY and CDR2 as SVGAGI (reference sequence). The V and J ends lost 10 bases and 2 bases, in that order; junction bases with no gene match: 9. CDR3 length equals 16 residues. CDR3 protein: CAMAPGLAGDTDTQYF. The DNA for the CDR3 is TGTGCCATGGCCCCAGGACTAGCGGGAGACACAGATACGCAGTATTTT.

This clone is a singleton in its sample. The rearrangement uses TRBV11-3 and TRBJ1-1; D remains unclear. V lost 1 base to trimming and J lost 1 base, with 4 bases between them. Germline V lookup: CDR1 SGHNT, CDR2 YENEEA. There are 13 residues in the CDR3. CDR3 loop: CASSLGPNTEAFF. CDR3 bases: TGTGCCAGCAGCTTAGGCCCGAACACTGAAGCTTTCTTT. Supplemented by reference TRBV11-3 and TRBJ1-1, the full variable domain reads EAGVVQSPRYKIIEKKQPVAFWCNPISGHNTLYWYLQNLGQGPELLIRYENEEAVDDSQLPKDRFSAERLKGVDSTLKIQPAELGDSAVYLCASSLGPNTEAFFGQGTRLTVV.